This TCR beta chain is drawn from a study of regulatory T cells in long-lasting Graves disease. Study details: The criterion for persistent Graves' disease was over 5 years of antithyroid drugs with positive TSH receptor antibodies. Study findings and constraints: Persistent Graves' patients showed reduced TCR diversity versus newly diagnosed patients.

Noted time point: persistent/refractory GD, antithyroid drugs over 5 years with positive TRAb. Construction of the TCR library relied on RNA isolated from PBMCs. With EDTA tubes as the receptacles, 7.5 to 9.5 milliliters of peripheral blood were drawn. This clonotype was detected many times. As yet, its antigen is unknown. In building TCR beta libraries, iRepertoire HTBI primers were used together with Arm-PCR of CDR3 regions. Using its own MiXCR run on the multiplex PCR reads, TCRdb lists one record per CDR3 protein. The sample lists a few hundred thousand distinct CDR3 sequences, roughly 21% seen once, with around an eighth in the top ten. This CDR3 has 13 amino acids. Trimming stripped 7 bases from V and 2 bases from J, with 10 bases between. Per germline, CDR1 KGHDR and CDR2 SFDVKD.

The receptor's source is a female donor with Graves disease. Sequencing used peripheral blood mononuclear cells (PBMCs), obtained when the disease was refractory, from a patient treated with antithyroid drugs. The V call is TRBV24-1, the J call TRBJ1-1, with D tentatively TRBD1 (6 bases). CDR3 loop: CATSRGGNTEAFF. The CDR3, as DNA: TGTGCCACCAGCAGGGGTGGAAACACTGAAGCTTTCTTT.